This is a list of T cell receptor beta chains from one sample in a study of spatial heterogeneity in lung cancer. TCRdb called the 5' RACE reads again in MiXCR, with one record for every CDR3 protein. The table has around 87,000 distinct CDR3 sequences, 9.5% to 15% seen once. The source was PBMCs, collected at surgery. These receptors were obtained from a male donor with early-stage non-small cell lung cancer. Each CDR3 is given with its conserved first and last residue. The D gene is left open where the match is weak. Size tells how often a clone was seen (once, few, many) or the class of an expanded clone, and some rows leave it out.

CDR3aa	abundance	d_gene	v_gene
CASSSSGSGYEQFF	.	TRBD2	TRBV5-6
CASSLALTAGVNEQFF	.	TRBD2	TRBV12-3/TRBV12-4
CASRLSGGERYEQYF	few	TRBD1	TRBV28
CSARGGTSIGRRGTDTQYF	few	TRBD2	TRBV20-1
CASSVRTGVALGNQPQHF	once	TRBD1	TRBV6-1
CSARVRGDTQYF	few	TRBD2	TRBV20-1
CASSELSGARELFF	few	.	TRBV25-1
CSVEPGEGETQYF	many	.	TRBV29-1
CASSVWAAPSGNTIYF	few	.	TRBV9
CASSFPSTSGANVLTF	few	.	TRBV7-2
CASSKTVNQPQHF	.	.	TRBV3-1
CSATDSSMNTEAFF	.	.	TRBV20-1
CSTSGRRNEQFF	few	TRBD2	TRBV20-1
CASSPGHLPTDTQYF	few	.	TRBV18
CASSLDREKLFF	.	.	TRBV5-6
CSARVSGREQYF	few	.	TRBV20-1
CASPPPPGQGYGYTF	few	TRBD1	TRBV6-6
CASSQDLLGGEPSGANVLTF	few	TRBD2	TRBV4-3
CSAREANTGELFF	few	.	TRBV20-1
CSARVRDSGYGYTF	once	.	TRBV20-1
CASRPRGRSTDTQYF	.	.	TRBV2
CSASDGTYEQYF	once	.	TRBV20-1
CASYAGGLGDTQYF	few	TRBD2	TRBV5-1
CASSSQGPSYNEQFF	few	.	TRBV7-9
CASTKGGGLDTEAFF	few	.	TRBV5-4
CASRRSPSTDTQYF	.	.	TRBV27
CASSIGPLENNEQFF	few	.	TRBV19
CASSQSGGRNNEQFF	few	.	TRBV3-1
CASSLEAVSSYEQYF	.	.	TRBV5-1
CVSSLNRGREQYF	.	TRBD1	TRBV7-9
CSARDIKGQGSYNSPLHF	.	TRBD1	TRBV20-1
CASSFGQGSSDTQYF	few	TRBD1	TRBV5-1
CASSRNGQGGTDTQYF	few	TRBD1	TRBV4-3